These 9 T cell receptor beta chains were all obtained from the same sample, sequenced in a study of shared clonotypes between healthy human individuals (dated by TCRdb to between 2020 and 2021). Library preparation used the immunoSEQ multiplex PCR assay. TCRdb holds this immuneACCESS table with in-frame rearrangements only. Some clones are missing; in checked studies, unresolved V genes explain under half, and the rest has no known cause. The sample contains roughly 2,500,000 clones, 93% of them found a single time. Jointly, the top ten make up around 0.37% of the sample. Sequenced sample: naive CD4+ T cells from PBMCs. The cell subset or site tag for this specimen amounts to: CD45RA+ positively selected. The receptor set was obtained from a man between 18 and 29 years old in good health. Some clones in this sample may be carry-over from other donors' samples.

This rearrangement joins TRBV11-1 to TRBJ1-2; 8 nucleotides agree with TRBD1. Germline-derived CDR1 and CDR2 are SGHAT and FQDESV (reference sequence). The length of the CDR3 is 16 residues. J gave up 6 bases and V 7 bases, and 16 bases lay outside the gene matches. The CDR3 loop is CASTVVPGQVLDGYTF. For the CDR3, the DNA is TGTGCCAGCACCGTAGTCCCGGGACAGGTGCTGGATGGCTACACCTTC.

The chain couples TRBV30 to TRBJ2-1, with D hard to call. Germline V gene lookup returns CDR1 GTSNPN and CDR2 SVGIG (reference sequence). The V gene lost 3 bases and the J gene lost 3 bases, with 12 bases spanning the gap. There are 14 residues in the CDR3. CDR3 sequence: CAWSSLSLYNEQFF. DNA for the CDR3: TGTGCCTGGAGCTCTTTATCACTCTACAATGAGCAGTTCTTC. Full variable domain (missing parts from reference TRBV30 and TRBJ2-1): SQTIHQWPATLVQPVGSPLSLECTVEGTSNPNLYWYRQAAGRGLQLLFYSVGIGQISSEVPQNLSASRPQDRQFILSSKKLLLSDSGFYLCAWSSLSLYNEQFFGPGTRLTVL.

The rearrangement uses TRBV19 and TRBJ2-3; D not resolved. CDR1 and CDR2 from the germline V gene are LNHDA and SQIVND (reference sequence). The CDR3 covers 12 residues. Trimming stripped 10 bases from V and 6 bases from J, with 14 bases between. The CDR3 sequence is CATSLTRDTQYF. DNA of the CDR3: TGTGCCACCTCGCTTACCCGGGATACGCAGTATTTT.

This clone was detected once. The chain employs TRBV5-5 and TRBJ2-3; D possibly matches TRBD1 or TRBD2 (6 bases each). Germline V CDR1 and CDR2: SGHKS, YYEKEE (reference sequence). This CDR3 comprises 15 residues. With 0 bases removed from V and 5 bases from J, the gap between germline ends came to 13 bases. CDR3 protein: CASSLVGGLEDTQYF. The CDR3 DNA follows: TGTGCCAGCAGCTTGGTTGGGGGGCTGGAAGATACGCAGTATTTT. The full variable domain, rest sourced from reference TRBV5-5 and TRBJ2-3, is DAGVTQSPTHLIKTRGQQVTLRCSPISGHKSVSWYQQVLGQGPQFIFQYYEKEERGRGNFPDRFSARQFPNYSSELNVNALLLGDSALYLCASSLVGGLEDTQYFGPGTRLTVL.

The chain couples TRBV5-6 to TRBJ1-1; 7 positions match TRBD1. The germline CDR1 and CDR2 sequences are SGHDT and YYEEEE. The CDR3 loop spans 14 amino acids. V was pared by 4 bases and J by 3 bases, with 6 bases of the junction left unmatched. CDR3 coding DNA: TGTGCCAGCAGCCAGGAGGGGGCAGACACTGAAGCTTTCTTT. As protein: CASSQEGADTEAFF.

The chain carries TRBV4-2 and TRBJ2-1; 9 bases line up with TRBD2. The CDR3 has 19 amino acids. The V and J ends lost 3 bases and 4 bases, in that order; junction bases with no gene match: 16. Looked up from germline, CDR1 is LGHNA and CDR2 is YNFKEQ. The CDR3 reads CASSHGPAGGSSGYNEQFF. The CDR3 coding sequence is TGTGCCAGCAGCCACGGCCCAGCGGGAGGCTCCTCCGGATACAATGAGCAGTTCTTC.

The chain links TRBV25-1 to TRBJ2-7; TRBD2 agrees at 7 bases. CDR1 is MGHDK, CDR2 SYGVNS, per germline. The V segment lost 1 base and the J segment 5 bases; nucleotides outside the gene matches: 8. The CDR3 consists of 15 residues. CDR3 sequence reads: CASSEWMKGRDEQYF. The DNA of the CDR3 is TGTGCCAGCAGTGAATGGATGAAAGGGAGGGACGAGCAGTACTTC.

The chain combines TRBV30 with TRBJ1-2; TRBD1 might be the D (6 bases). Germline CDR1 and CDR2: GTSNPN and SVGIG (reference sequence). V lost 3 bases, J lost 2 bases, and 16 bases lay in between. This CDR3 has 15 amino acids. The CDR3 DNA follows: TGTGCCTGGAGGGGGGGCTCCGGCTCCAACTATGGCTACACCTTC. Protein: CAWRGGSGSNYGYTF.

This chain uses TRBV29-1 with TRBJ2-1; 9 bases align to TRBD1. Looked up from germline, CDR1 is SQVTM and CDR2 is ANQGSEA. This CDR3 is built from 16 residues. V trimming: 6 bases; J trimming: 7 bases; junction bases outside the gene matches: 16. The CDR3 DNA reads TGCAGCGTCCAGCAATTCCGGGACAGGGTGCGTAATGAGCAGTTCTTC. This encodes CSVQQFRDRVRNEQFF.